Below, 3 T cell receptor beta chains from the same sample are listed, as sequenced in a study of tissue T cells after allogeneic stem cell transplantation. The table came from immunoSEQ multiplex PCR; TCRdb's copy has only in-frame clones and leaves some out. The sample records about 2,900 clones, about half being singletons. As for time point: mouse harvest day 14 after allogeneic transplant. Each mouse received 10^7 T-cell-depleted marrow cells plus 10^6 splenic CD5+ T cells by tail vein. The sample comprised gut tissue. The receptors shown here come from a female BALB/c mouse given C57BL/6 T cells with graft-versus-host disease after an allogeneic hematopoietic cell transplant.

Regarding this clone: These gene names are mouse names. The read is 1 residue too short to cover the CDR3 end, so that end is filled in from the germline J gene. The rearrangement joins TRBV26 to TRBJ2-5, with D unclear. CDR1 is KGHPV, CDR2 FQNQEV, per germline (reference sequence). The germline V and J ends were trimmed by 2 bases and 2 bases, with 8 bases remaining between them. The CDR3 extends over 14 amino acids. Incomplete CDR3 DNA: TGTGCCAGCAGTCTGAGACATTCCCAAGACACCCAGTAC. This translates into CASSLRHSQDTQY. The full CDR3 protein is CASSLRHSQDTQYF.

As for this clone: Each gene name is a mouse one. The read falls 1 residue short of the CDR3 end, and the missing part is taken from the germline J gene. This rearrangement joins TRBV1 to TRBJ1-2, with TRBD1 matching 9 bases. Germline V gene data show CDR1 as NSQYPW and CDR2 as LRSPGD (reference sequence). V dropped 3 bases and J dropped 2; count of bases not matched to a gene: 1. This CDR3 has 14 amino acids. The DNA read from the CDR3 is TGCACCTGCAGTGCCGACAGGGGGAACTCCGACTACACC. It is translated as CTCSADRGNSDYT. From start to end, the CDR3 is CTCSADRGNSDYTF.

Concerning this clone itself: Gene and germline names: mouse. The CDR3 end falls 1 residue outside the read, so it is completed with the germline J gene. V and J are TRBV13-2 and TRBJ2-7, with D possibly matching TRBD2 (6 bases). Per the germline V gene, CDR1 is NNHNN and CDR2 is SYGAGS (reference sequence). The V and J ends lost 3 bases and 1 base respectively, with 8 bases between them. There are 13 residues in the CDR3. CDR3 amino acids: CASGGGLSYEQYF. The sequenced CDR3 bases are TGTGCCAGCGGTGGGGGACTTTCCTATGAACAGTAC.